These 10 T cell receptor beta chains originate from one sample sequenced in a study of monozygotic twins with inflammatory bowel disease. TCRdb re-called the 5' RACE reads; one entry per CDR3 protein, DNA not given. This listing includes 310,000 or so distinct CDR3 sequences. Sequenced material: blood. These receptors were taken from a human donor with ulcerative colitis or Crohn's disease, or a healthy co-twin of an affected twin (not recorded which).

V and J are TRBV29-1 and TRBJ2-7; TCRdb indicates TRBD1, and absent DNA this call remains unverified. Germline CDR1 and CDR2: SQVTM and ANQGSEA. The CDR3 spans 14 residues. This CDR3 reads CSARLPDSTYEQYF.

The V call is TRBV20-1, the J call TRBJ1-1. From germline, CDR1 is DFQATT and CDR2 SNEGSKA (reference sequence). CDR3 size: 11 residues. This CDR3 reads CSARGPHEAFF.

The CDR3 region is CASSLIGGWGGGTEAFF. This chain uses TRBV7-9 with TRBJ1-1; absent DNA, TCRdb's TRBD1 call cannot be checked. The germline CDR1 and CDR2 sequences are SEHNR and FQNEAQ (reference sequence). The CDR3 is 17 amino acids.

The chain uses TRBV24-1 and TRBJ2-1. The CDR3 covers 12 residues. Germline values: CDR1 KGHDR, CDR2 SFDVKD. The CDR3 sequence is CATSDLTNEQFF.

The gene calls are TRBV4-1 and TRBJ2-5. The CDR3 loop spans 15 amino acids. Germline loops: CDR1 MGHRA, CDR2 YSYEKL. The CDR3 sequence: CASSQPDRNQETQYF.

The rearrangement links TRBV12-3 or TRBV12-4 to TRBJ2-3; the D call from TCRdb, TRBD2, cannot be confirmed without DNA. The CDR3 totals 15 residues. The CDR3: CASSFGRGGLDTQYF.

The chain links TRBV30 to TRBJ2-1. CDR3 length: 15 residues. Germline V gene sequence: CDR1 GTSNPN, CDR2 SVGIG (reference sequence). This CDR3 reads CAWSPGRMAYNEQFF.

The V gene is TRBV7-2, the J gene TRBJ2-7; TCRdb lists TRBD2, though no DNA is available to test this call. Per the germline V gene, CDR1 is SGHTA and CDR2 is FQGNSA. The CDR3 length is 12 residues. CDR3 amino acids: CASSLTSYEQYF.

The chain couples TRBV6-2 or TRBV6-3 to TRBJ2-1; TCRdb returns TRBD2, unconfirmable since there is no DNA. The CDR3 extends over 20 amino acids. Germline V gene sequence: CDR1 MNHEY, CDR2 SVGEGT. The CDR3 spells CASSYLLAGGFRIDYNEQFF.

The chain employs TRBV2 and TRBJ2-1. Germline V lookup: CDR1 SNHLY, CDR2 FYNNEI. The CDR3 spans 14 residues. The CDR3 region is CASLDMARRNEQFF.